The present entry profiles one T cell receptor (beta chain) with its context. As yet, its antigen is unknown. Sequencing used immunoSEQ multiplex PCR; TCRdb keeps in-frame clones, though not all of them. Among some 210,000 clones, around 86% were seen once, and the ten largest hold about 2%. CDR3 size: 15 residues. Per the germline V gene, CDR1 is GTSNPN and CDR2 is SVGIG (reference sequence). J lost 3 bases, V lost 3 bases, and 11 bases had no gene match. The sample comes from a study of cytomegalovirus exposure and HLA in healthy donors. Study-level results: Among TCR beta chains, those listed as cytomegalovirus-associated numbered about 160. Reportedly, diagnosis of cytomegalovirus status by the classifier showed high specificity and sensitivity. TCR sequences were mostly rare, though some public TCRs occurred in many donors.

The receptor comes from a woman between 18 and 29 years old in good health and CMV-seropositive. The V gene is TRBV30, the J gene TRBJ2-7; 7 positions agree with TRBD2. The source material was PBMCs. CDR3 loop: CAWSHSSGPYYEQYF. CDR3 nucleotide sequence: TGTGCCTGGAGCCATAGTAGCGGGCCTTACTACGAGCAGTACTTC.